The 17 T cell receptor beta chains in this list originate from one sample, sequenced in a study of human T cells and chemical hapten exposure. The time point here: pre-sensitization, week 0. Treatment given: therapeutic diphenylcyclopropenone sensitization with weekly scalp DPC. MiXCR was run by TCRdb on the RACE reads, yielding one entry per CDR3 protein. The data contain about 68,000 distinct CDR3 sequences, about 10% of them singletons. This material consisted of whole blood, taken in connection with sensitization to the hapten diphenylcyclopropenone (DPC). Receptor source: a woman between 45 and 60 years old with alopecia areata. Some clones in this sample may be carry-over from other donors' samples.

This clonotype was observed at least ten times. The chain has TRBV30 and TRBJ1-5; D is undetermined. With 4 bases removed from V and 0 bases from J, the gap between germline ends came to 10 bases. CDR1 is GTSNPN and CDR2 is SVGIG in the germline V gene (reference sequence). The CDR3 is 14 amino acids. CDR3 residues: CAWTFPGSNQPQHF. The CDR3 bases are TGTGCCTGGACCTTTCCGGGTAGCAATCAGCCCCAGCATTTT.

Many counts were recorded for this clonotype. The rearrangement uses TRBV6-5 and TRBJ2-7, with a tentative D call TRBD1 (6 bases). The CDR3 contains 12 residues. The germline gives CDR1 MNHEY, CDR2 SVGAGI. The V gene lost 6 bases and the J gene lost 6 bases, with 12 bases spanning the gap. The CDR3 sequence: CASSPTGSEQYF. The DNA for the CDR3 is TGTGCCAGCAGCCCCACAGGGTCCGAGCAGTACTTC.

This clonotype was seen a handful of times. The chain joins TRBV12-3 or TRBV12-4 to TRBJ1-5; D ambiguous. With 4 bases removed from V and 0 bases from J, the gap between germline ends came to 10 bases. The CDR3 spans 15 residues. The DNA of the CDR3 is TGTGCCAGCAGTTCCCATCACGGTAGCAATCAGCCCCAGCATTTT. Translating it yields CASSSHHGSNQPQHF.

The chain employs TRBV7-9 and TRBJ1-1, with TRBD1 matching 10 bases. V gave up 6 bases and J gave up 1 base; unmatched junction bases: 8. CDR1 and CDR2 from the germline V gene are SEHNR and FQNEAQ (reference sequence). The CDR3 totals 16 residues. Here the CDR3 DNA reads TGTGCCAGCAGTCGCATCGGGACAGGGGAGAACACTGAAGCTTTCTTT. As protein: CASSRIGTGENTEAFF.

This clonotype has at least ten counts. J is TRBJ2-7 and V is TRBV7-9; D ambiguous. The germline V gene has CDR1 SEHNR and CDR2 FQNEAQ (reference sequence). V gave up 5 bases and J gave up 4 bases, with 15 bases separating them. The CDR3 totals 14 residues. CDR3 DNA: TGTGCCAGCAGCCCCCCAGCTATTGGGTACGAGCAGTACTTC. Its translation: CASSPPAIGYEQYF.

This chain links TRBV18 with TRBJ1-5; the match to TRBD1 covers 9 bases. CDR1 and CDR2 from the germline V gene are KGHSH and LQKENI. Unmatched junction bases numbered 3, after V lost 6 bases and J lost 3 bases. There are 14 residues in the CDR3. The chain's CDR3 is CASSWTGDNQPQHF. CDR3 in DNA: TGTGCCAGCTCCTGGACAGGGGACAATCAGCCCCAGCATTTT.

The chain recombines TRBV29-1 with TRBJ2-1; the D gene is possibly TRBD1 (6 bases). CDR1 and CDR2 (germline): SQVTM, ANQGSEA. The CDR3 is made up of 12 amino acids. Trimming pared 5 bases from V and 7 bases from J, leaving 12 bases between. CDR3 region: CSVPAGANEQFF. The CDR3 DNA follows: TGCAGCGTTCCCGCAGGGGCGAATGAGCAGTTCTTC.

This clonotype has just a few counts. J is TRBJ1-4 and V is TRBV12-3 or TRBV12-4; the D is unclear. Trimming left V 2 bases short and J 3 bases short, with 10 bases between. The CDR3 sequence is 15 residues long. This chain's CDR3 is CASSLRRAANEKLFF. The CDR3 coding sequence is TGTGCCAGCAGTTTAAGGAGGGCCGCTAATGAAAAACTGTTTTTT.

This clonotype was found a few times. V and J are TRBV7-9 and TRBJ2-1; perhaps TRBD1 as D (6 bases). The CDR3 sequence is 18 residues long. Germline V gives CDR1 SEHNR, CDR2 FQNEAQ (reference sequence). V lost 6 bases, J lost 0 bases, and 21 bases lay in between. Here the CDR3 reads CASRVRDTSPGSYNEQFF. The CDR3 bases are TGTGCCAGCAGAGTCCGGGACACCTCCCCCGGCTCCTACAATGAGCAGTTCTTC.

This clonotype has at least ten counts. The chain combines TRBV3-1 with TRBJ2-7; the D is unclear. Trimming took off 6 bases at V and 3 bases at J, with 18 bases between the two ends. The CDR3 has 15 amino acids. Looked up from germline, CDR1 is LGHDT and CDR2 is YNNKEL (reference sequence). The CDR3 region has the DNA TGTGCCAGCAGTTATTCGGGTCGGCGAGTCTACGAGCAGTACTTC. It specifies CASSYSGRRVYEQYF.

This clonotype has a count of ten or more. The rearrangement links TRBV7-3 to TRBJ2-1; D is unclear. The CDR3 is 13 residues long. V was pared by 4 bases and J by 5 bases, with 9 bases between. Germline-derived CDR1 and CDR2 are SGHTA and FQGTGA. The CDR3 nucleotides are TGTGCCAGCAGCTCCCAGGTTGACAATGAGCAGTTCTTC. Protein sequence: CASSSQVDNEQFF.

This clonotype was detected only a few times. The chain employs TRBV20-1 and TRBJ2-3; either TRBD1 or TRBD2 may supply D (5 bases each). Germline V gene lookup returns CDR1 DFQATT and CDR2 SNEGSKA (reference sequence). CDR3 length: 15 residues. Trimming took 3 bases from V and 4 from J, leaving 17 bases between them. The CDR3 nucleotides read TGCAGTGCTAGCGGGGTACTAGGGGCCGCAGATACGCAGTATTTT. This translates into CSASGVLGAADTQYF.

This clonotype was seen a handful of times. The CDR3 here is CSASSQGSANSPLHF. The CDR3 bases are TGCAGTGCTTCTTCCCAGGGGAGTGCCAATTCACCCCTCCACTTT. The rearrangement joins TRBV20-1 to TRBJ1-6; D is perhaps TRBD1 (6 bases). CDR1 is DFQATT, CDR2 SNEGSKA, per germline (reference sequence). V lost 5 bases and J lost 7, with 18 bases in between. The CDR3 consists of 15 residues.

The sample holds a few counts of this clonotype. This chain links TRBV29-1 with TRBJ1-3; no clear D. V was cut by 7 bases and J by 0 bases, with 7 bases left in between. Germline values: CDR1 SQVTM, CDR2 ANQGSEA. This CDR3 is 12 amino acids long. Here the CDR3 reads CSAHASGNTIYF. The CDR3, as DNA: TGCAGCGCACATGCCTCTGGAAACACCATATATTTT.

The CDR3 is CASSGVGGNQPQHF. In DNA form, the CDR3 reads TGTGCCAGCTCAGGGGTGGGGGGCAATCAGCCCCAGCATTTT. The chain combines TRBV18 with TRBJ1-5; a possible D gene is TRBD1 (5 bases). The CDR3 sequence is 14 residues long. CDR1 is KGHSH, CDR2 LQKENI, per germline. V was shortened by 5 bases and J by 2 bases, with 10 bases between the two germline ends.

This clonotype showed up just a few times. The V and J genes are TRBV7-2 and TRBJ2-1; 15 bases are shared with TRBD2. With V trimmed by 1 base and J by 3 bases, 4 bases remained unmatched. Per the germline V gene, CDR1 is SGHTA and CDR2 is FQGNSA. CDR3 length: 18 residues. CDR3 in DNA: TGTGCCAGCAGCTTAGAGGGGACTAGCGGGAGGTACTACAATGAGCAGTTCTTC. It specifies CASSLEGTSGRYYNEQFF.

This clonotype has at least ten counts. V and J are TRBV7-9 and TRBJ2-7; D is perhaps TRBD1 or TRBD2 (5 bases each). The V and J ends lost 4 bases and 3 bases respectively, with 10 bases between them. CDR1 is SEHNR and CDR2 is FQNEAQ in the germline V gene (reference sequence). The CDR3 has 13 residues. DNA of the CDR3: TGTGCCAGCAGCTACCGGGACCTCTACGAGCAGTACTTC. Translating it yields CASSYRDLYEQYF.